This T cell receptor beta chain is from a study of T-cell memory formation after mild COVID-19. Study-level information: Largely donor-specific TCR clusters were found.

The CDR3 is 14 residues long. The J segment lost 6 bases and the V segment lost 3 bases, leaving 5 bases of the junction unmatched. Per germline, CDR1 SGHRS and CDR2 YFSETQ. Details on this clonotype: Its antigen is unknown.

General study points: CD4+ bias marked clones expanding day 15 to 37, unlike balanced contracting clones. Cross-reactive memory apparently joined, as some responding clones appeared in pre-infection memory.

TCRdb analysed the 5' RACE reads with MiXCR anew, one entry per CDR3 protein. This sample has about 280,000 distinct CDR3 sequences, with 8.2% found just once. Sequencing was done on a sample of PBMCs or a T cell subset sorted from them (not recorded which). This chain joins TRBV5-1 and TRBJ2-1; 8 nucleotides line up with TRBD1. This TCR derives from a man aged 18 to 29 who had mild COVID-19 (a few samples of this study predate the infection). Cell type and time point are not known. The CDR3, as DNA: TGCGCCAGCAGCTCTAAACAGGGGGTCAATGAGCAGTTCTTC. Translated, it gives CASSSKQGVNEQFF.